This TCR beta chain was found in a study of blood T cell repertoires in COVID-19. Study details: Italy, Spain and the United States were the sources of the convalescent and acute COVID-19 samples. PBMCs, B-cell-depleted T cells, or T cells provided the cDNA or gDNA that made up the material.

This clone occurred once. This CDR3 is 15 amino acids long. Looked up from germline, CDR1 is SEHNR and CDR2 is FQNEAQ (reference sequence). V lost 1 base and J lost 0, with 9 bases in between. How the authors handled the data: Using reference gene primer amplification, nucleated cell counts were estimated. Assay: immunoSEQ multiplex PCR; the TCRdb copy retains only in-frame clones and omits some. The V and J calls and the clone size are those of that table, but D and trimming were determined from the DNA. This sample carries fewer than 75,000 clones, roughly nine tenths of them seen once, and the ten largest clones take 1.1% to 1.5%.

The V and J genes are TRBV7-9 and TRBJ2-5; TRBD1 might be the D (6 bases). Sequencing input: peripheral blood. The receptor's source is a man between 60 and 70 years old with acute or convalescent COVID-19. CDR3 in amino acids: CASSLGAGDQETQYF. The CDR3 region has the DNA TGTGCCAGCAGCTTAGGGGCAGGGGACCAAGAGACCCAGTACTTC.